One and the same sample provided the 9 T cell receptor beta chains below, sequenced in a study of vaccination effects on CD4 cells after COVID-19. Profiling relied on immunoSEQ multiplex PCR, and the TCRdb table lists in-frame clones only, not all of them. The table includes around 24,000 clones, roughly 74% detected once. Ahead of sequencing, the ViraFEST assay grew antigen-specific CD4+ T cells using viral peptide pools. Subsequent to 10 days of culture, CD4+ T cells were isolated. Vaccine recipients lacked prior SARS-CoV-2 infection and had negative nucleocapsid antibodies. These receptors lack a known antigen. Specimen: CD4+ T cells from PBMCs cultured with SARS-CoV-2 spike peptides, collected before COVID-19 vaccination. All receptors come from a human donor who received a COVID-19 vaccine.

The V and J genes are TRBV9 and TRBJ2-7; 7 nucleotides align to TRBD2. J was trimmed by 7 bases and V by 4 bases; bases with no gene match: 11. The CDR3 consists of 14 residues. Per the germline V gene, CDR1 is SGDLS and CDR2 is YYNGEE. The CDR3 DNA sequence: TGTGCCAGCAGCTCCCAGGTGGTGGGGGGGGAGCAGTACTTC. Its protein is CASSSQVVGGEQYF.

A few counts support this clone. The chain couples TRBV7-6 to TRBJ1-6; D not resolved. Germline V gene data show CDR1 as SGHVS and CDR2 as FNYEAQ. Trimming stripped 3 bases from V and 6 bases from J, with 6 bases between. CDR3 size: 13 residues. The CDR3 sequence is CASSLELNSPLHF. The CDR3 coding sequence is TGTGCCAGCAGCTTGGAGCTTAATTCACCCCTCCACTTT. The full variable domain, with the rest looked up from reference TRBV7-6 and TRBJ1-6, is GAGVSQSPRYKVTKRGQDVALRCDPISGHVSLYWYRQALGQGPEFLTYFNYEAQQDKSGLPNDRFSAERPEGSISTLTIQRTEQRDSAMYRCASSLELNSPLHFGNGTRLTVT.

The rearrangement links TRBV3-1 (or the pseudogene TRBV3-2) to TRBJ1-5; D possibly corresponds to TRBD1 (6 bases). The CDR3 consists of 14 residues. V was trimmed by 2 bases and J by 5 bases, leaving 10 bases between them. CDR1 is LGHDT, CDR2 YNNKEL, per germline (reference sequence). CDR3 in amino acids: CASSQWGLDQPQHF. DNA of the CDR3: TGTGCCAGCAGCCAATGGGGGCTGGATCAGCCCCAGCATTTT.

V gene TRBV6-5 combines with J gene TRBJ1-5; D is perhaps TRBD1 (6 bases). CDR1 MNHEY and CDR2 SVGAGI come from the germline V gene. V was clipped by 11 bases and J by 3 bases, with 17 bases between them. The CDR3 extends over 14 amino acids. CDR3 residues: CAAGKTGSNQPQHF. CDR3 nucleotides: TGTGCCGCGGGAAAAACAGGGTCCAATCAGCCCCAGCATTTT.

The J gene is TRBJ2-1, the V gene TRBV3-1 (or the pseudogene TRBV3-2), with a weak D call TRBD2 (6 bases). The CDR3 length is 16 residues. The V end was cut by 4 bases, the J end by 5 bases, with 18 bases between. Germline-derived CDR1 and CDR2 are LGHDT and YNNKEL (reference sequence). CDR3 coding DNA: TGTGCCAGCAGCCCAGCCCTAGCGTTCCGGGACAATGAGCAGTTCTTC. Translating it yields CASSPALAFRDNEQFF.

There are a few counts of this clone. The V and J genes are TRBV2 and TRBJ2-1; D is perhaps TRBD1 (5 bases). The CDR3 sequence is 12 residues long. Trimming removed 5 bases at V and 10 bases at J, with 12 bases between. Germline V gene data show CDR1 as SNHLY and CDR2 as FYNNEI. DNA for the CDR3: TGTGCCAGCAGTCCTGACAGTAACGAGCAGTTCTTC. This gives the protein CASSPDSNEQFF.

The chain links TRBV5-1 to TRBJ2-5; a possible D gene is TRBD2 (6 bases). The ends were cut back, 0 bases at V and 4 bases at J, with 16 bases in the middle. This CDR3 is built from 16 residues. Germline V CDR1 and CDR2: SGHRS, YFSETQ. The CDR3 region is CASSLEWGGSGETQYF. The CDR3 DNA is TGCGCCAGCAGCTTGGAATGGGGAGGTAGTGGAGAGACCCAGTACTTC.

There are a few counts of this clone. The rearrangement uses TRBV5-8 and TRBJ1-2; D uncertain. The CDR3 is 14 residues long. The V gene lost 5 bases and the J gene lost 5 bases, with 16 bases spanning the gap. The germline V gene has CDR1 SGHTS and CDR2 YDEGEE. DNA of the CDR3: TGTGCCAGCAGTCTTGGTATGCTAGCTTATGGCTACACCTTC. Its translation is CASSLGMLAYGYTF.

V is TRBV7-2 and J is TRBJ2-3; 11 bases are shared with TRBD2. The CDR3 length is 15 residues. Germline V gene lookup returns CDR1 SGHTA and CDR2 FQGNSA. The trim removed 8 bases at V and 0 bases at J, leaving 4 bases unmatched. The CDR3 sequence is CASGRLAGSTDTQYF. CDR3 DNA: TGTGCCAGCGGTAGACTAGCGGGGAGCACAGATACGCAGTATTTT.